Listed below are T cell receptor beta chains from one sample, sequenced in a study of blood T cells in healthy people across ages. TCRdb re-derived calls from the 5' RACE reads in MiXCR, one entry per CDR3 protein. The profile shows roughly 790,000 distinct CDR3 sequences, roughly 47% of them singletons. Sequences were obtained from blood. All receptors derive from a woman in her sixties or seventies in good health. Both conserved end residues are part of each CDR3. D genes are given only for firm matches. The listing skips clone size in some rows; elsewhere it reads once, few, many or a size class.

>-|-|TRBJ1-2|TRBV25-1
TGTGCCAGCAGTGCGGCGGGGCTATGCGGCTACACCTTC
CASSAAGLCGYTF
>few|TRBD1|TRBJ1-2|TRBV29-1
TGCAGCGTTGATTTGGGACAGAATCGGGGCTACTACACCTTC
CSVDLGQNRGYYTF
>-|-|TRBJ2-3|TRBV6-1
TGTGCCAGCAGAGCGGGACAGACCACAGATACGCAGTATTTT
CASRAGQTTDTQYF
>-|TRBD1|TRBJ1-2|TRBV20-1
TGCAGTGCTTTGACAGGGAACTATGGCTACACCTTC
CSALTGNYGYTF
>-|-|TRBJ1-5|TRBV20-1
TGCAGTGCTAGAAAAGACATTCGGTCGCCCCAGCATTTT
CSARKDIRSPQHF
>-|-|TRBJ1-6|TRBV6-6
TGTGCCAGCAGTTACCGTTATAATTCACCCCTCCACTTT
CASSYRYNSPLHF
>-|TRBD1|TRBJ1-2|TRBV20-1
TGCAGTGCTAGGTTTACTGCCGGGACAGGGGCTAACTATGGCTACACCTTC
CSARFTAGTGANYGYTF
>-|-|TRBJ1-2|TRBV18
TGTGCCAGCTCATCCTCGCTGGAGATTAACTATGGCTACACCTTC
CASSSSLEINYGYTF
>-|-|TRBJ1-1|TRBV5-5
TGTACCAGCAGCCAACAAAGGGACACTGAAGCTTTCTTT
CTSSQQRDTEAFF
>few|-|TRBJ1-1|TRBV6-2/TRBV6-3
TGTGCCAGCAAGGAATTCATGAACACTGAAGCTTTCTTT
CASKEFMNTEAFF
>many|-|TRBJ2-7|TRBV7-2
TGTGCCAGCAGCTTAGCGCGTGGCGGGACCCTCTACGAGCAGTACTTC
CASSLARGGTLYEQYF
>-|-|TRBJ1-2|TRBV18
TGTGCCAGCTCACCCGGGCCGGAACGTGACTACACCTTC
CASSPGPERDYTF
>-|-|TRBJ1-1|TRBV25-1
TGTGCCAGCAGAGGGATCCTGAACACTGAAGCTTTCTTT
CASRGILNTEAFF
>-|TRBD1|TRBJ2-7|TRBV5-6
TGTGCCAGCAGCAGAGGGACAGGTGAAAACGAGCAGTACTTC
CASSRGTGENEQYF
>-|-|TRBJ2-1|TRBV11-1
TGTGCCAGCAGCTCCTCCCACCTCTATGTCTACAATGAGCAGTTCTTC
CASSSSHLYVYNEQFF
>-|-|TRBJ2-2|TRBV20-1
TGCAGTGCTGACACTAATTCAAGACTCCCCGCGAACACCGGGGAGCTGTTTTTT
CSADTNSRLPANTGELFF
>-|TRBD2|TRBJ2-1|TRBV6-2/TRBV6-3
TGTGCCAGCAGTTACTCGGGACTAGCGTTTTCCTACAATGAGCAGTTCTTC
CASSYSGLAFSYNEQFF
>few|-|TRBJ2-3|TRBV29-1
TGCAGCGTTGAATTTTACGGCAGGGGGGACACAGATACGCAGTATTTT
CSVEFYGRGDTDTQYF
>many|TRBD2|TRBJ2-1|TRBV29-1
TGCAGCGTTGATTTGTCTAGCGGGAGGCTCTCCTACAATGAGCAGTTCTTC
CSVDLSSGRLSYNEQFF
>-|-|TRBJ2-7|TRBV10-2
TGCGCCAGCAGTGAACAGAGGGGAGAGCAGTACTTC
CASSEQRGEQYF
>many|TRBD1|TRBJ2-3|TRBV10-3
TGTGCCACCAAGAGGGGACAGGGGTTTGCAGGTACGCAGTATTTT
CATKRGQGFAGTQYF
>-|-|TRBJ1-6|TRBV10-3
TGTGCCATCAGTTCCCGGGACGCCGATGCACCCCTCCACTTT
CAISSRDADAPLHF